The 25 T cell receptor beta chains below were found in one sample sequenced in a study of T-cell reconstitution after alpha-beta-depleted transplantation in children. This sample's TCRbeta library carried unique molecular identifier barcodes. A single record per CDR3 protein comes from TCRdb applying MiXCR to the PCR reads. Here the sample spans 450,000 to 600,000 distinct CDR3 sequences, over 10% being singletons. Sequencing was performed on PBMCs, mostly from graft donor cells, taken 360 days after TCRalphabeta/CD19-depleted stem cell transplant. Source of these receptors: a male patient younger than 18 who had a stem cell transplant for acute myeloid leukemia, so the T cells may come from the graft donor.

This clonotype has at least ten counts. The gene calls are TRBV12-3 or TRBV12-4 and TRBJ1-1, with 7 bases lining up with TRBD1. CDR3 length: 15 amino acids. Trimming took 9 bases from V and 0 from J; bases not matched to a gene: 10. The CDR3 region has the DNA TGTGCCAGTAGAGATACCGGGACAGTGAACACTGAAGCTTTCTTT. Translated, it gives CASRDTGTVNTEAFF.

This clonotype was seen ten or more times. The rearrangement joins TRBV7-2 to TRBJ2-2; perhaps TRBD2 as D (6 bases). The CDR3 contains 15 residues. Deletions cut 3 bases from V and 7 bases from J, with 15 bases between. The germline V gene encodes CDR1 SGHTA and CDR2 FQGNSA. The CDR3 nucleotides read TGTGCCAGCAGCTTTGTCGGGAGTGGTATCGGGGAGCTGTTTTTT. This gives the protein CASSFVGSGIGELFF.

This clonotype was found a few times. CDR3 amino acids: CAISDFEGATYEQYF. The DNA of the CDR3 is TGTGCCATCAGTGACTTCGAGGGGGCTACCTACGAGCAGTACTTC. The V gene is TRBV10-3, the J gene TRBJ2-7; 7 bases line up with TRBD1. With V trimmed by 3 bases and J by 2 bases, 7 bases remained unmatched. The CDR3 sequence is 15 residues long. Germline loops: CDR1 ENHRY, CDR2 SYGVKD.

This clonotype was counted ten times or more. The chain combines TRBV12-3 or TRBV12-4 with TRBJ2-1; no clear D. The V end lost 3 bases, the J end lost 5 bases, and 17 bases lay between the germline ends. The CDR3 is 16 amino acids. The CDR3 DNA sequence: TGTGCCAGCAGTTTGAGACCAATACCCAGGCACAATGAGCAGTTCTTC. It encodes CASSLRPIPRHNEQFF.

Many counts were recorded for this clonotype. The chain links TRBV24-1 to TRBJ2-5; 8 nucleotides align to TRBD1. This CDR3 is 16 amino acids long. With 1 base clipped from V and 1 base from J, the junction kept 4 bases outside the gene matches. CDR1 and CDR2 (germline): KGHDR, SFDVKD. CDR3 in amino acids: CATSDFQGATQETQYF. As DNA, the CDR3 is TGTGCCACCAGTGATTTTCAGGGGGCGACCCAAGAGACCCAGTACTTC.

About this clonotype: A single base separates this from a much larger clone, so it may be a read error. The rearrangement links TRBV9 to TRBJ1-2; unclear D gene. The CDR3 totals 14 residues. CDR1 and CDR2 (germline): SGDLS, YYNGEE. The ends were cut back, 6 bases at V and 4 bases at J, with 16 bases in the middle. As DNA, the CDR3 is TGTGCCAGCATCGCCCCCCAGGTGGGCTATGGCTACACCTTC. Protein: CASIAPQVGYGYTF.

This clonotype was seen more than once but under ten times. The CDR3: CASKKQGPSYEQYF. CDR3 coding DNA: TGTGCCAGCAAGAAACAGGGTCCCTCCTACGAGCAGTACTTC. The chain couples TRBV28 to TRBJ2-7; D is perhaps TRBD1 (6 bases). The CDR3 spans 14 residues. Trimming stripped 7 bases from V and 0 bases from J, with 13 bases between. Germline-derived CDR1 and CDR2 are MDHEN and SYDVKM.

The chain couples TRBV5-1 to TRBJ2-1, with 9 nucleotides matching TRBD2. This CDR3 has 18 residues. J was trimmed by 1 base and V by 2 bases; bases with no gene match: 10. From germline, CDR1 is SGHRS and CDR2 YFSETQ. The CDR3 DNA sequence: TGCGCCAGCAGCTTAAAACTAGCGGGCCCTGGATCCTACAATGAGCAGTTCTTC. It yields the protein CASSLKLAGPGSYNEQFF.

This chain uses TRBV20-1 with TRBJ2-1; 13 nucleotides align to TRBD2. Looked up from germline, CDR1 is DFQATT and CDR2 is SNEGSKA (reference sequence). The CDR3 is 13 amino acids. Here the CDR3 DNA reads TGCAGGACAACTAGCGGGAGGGACAATGAGCAGTTCTTC. Translated: CRTTSGRDNEQFF.

This clonotype was seen more than once but under ten times. The chain uses TRBV6-4 and TRBJ2-3; D may match TRBD1 or TRBD2 (6 bases each). Trimming took off 2 bases at V and 2 bases at J, with 17 bases between the two ends. The CDR3 is 17 amino acids. Germline V gene sequence: CDR1 MRHNA, CDR2 SNTAGT. The DNA of the CDR3 is TGTGCCAGCAGTGACGGGGGGCTACTCACAAACACAGATACGCAGTATTTT. Its protein is CASSDGGLLTNTDTQYF.

The chain is built from TRBV27 and TRBJ2-7; TRBD2 aligns across 8 bases. Germline V gene sequence: CDR1 MNHEY, CDR2 SMNVEV (reference sequence). The CDR3 extends over 16 amino acids. The J segment lost 0 bases and the V segment lost 1 base, leaving 5 bases of the junction unmatched. As DNA, the CDR3 is TGTGCCAGCAGTTTATTTCCGGGAGGGGGCTCCTACGAGCAGTACTTC. It translates to CASSLFPGGGSYEQYF.

This rearrangement joins TRBV28 to TRBJ2-1, with 11 bases aligning to TRBD2. Germline CDR1 MDHEN, CDR2 SYDVKM. The CDR3 spans 17 residues. J was trimmed by 0 bases and V by 8 bases; bases with no gene match: 9. The CDR3 loop is CASGGTSGRSSYNEQFF. The CDR3 DNA reads TGTGCCAGCGGAGGGACTAGCGGCAGGAGCTCCTACAATGAGCAGTTCTTC.

V is TRBV20-1 and J is TRBJ2-3; TRBD1 matches at 8 bases. Looked up from germline, CDR1 is DFQATT and CDR2 is SNEGSKA (reference sequence). J gave up 0 bases and V 5 bases, and 1 base lay outside the gene matches. This CDR3 spans 13 amino acids. The CDR3 region has the DNA TGCAGTGCTCAGGGGGCTAGCACAGATACGCAGTATTTT. The encoded protein is CSAQGASTDTQYF.

The chain combines TRBV19 with TRBJ1-5; perhaps TRBD1 as D (5 bases). Trimming took off 6 bases at V and 0 bases at J, with 12 bases between the two ends. CDR3 length: 15 residues. CDR1 and CDR2 from the germline V gene are LNHDA and SQIVND (reference sequence). As DNA, the CDR3 is TGTGCCAGTAGGTCACAGGAGAATAGCAATCAGCCCCAGCATTTT. Translating it yields CASRSQENSNQPQHF. Full variable domain (missing parts from reference TRBV19 and TRBJ1-5): DGGITQSPKYLFRKEGQNVTLSCEQNLNHDAMYWYRQDPGQGLRLIYYSQIVNDFQKGDIAEGYSVSREKKESFPLTVTSAQKNPTAFYLCASRSQENSNQPQHFGDGTRLSIL.

This clonotype was detected many times. The CDR3 nucleotides are TGTGCCAGCAGTTTCGGCATCTTTGGGACCCAGTACTTC. It specifies CASSFGIFGTQYF. The chain has TRBV28 and TRBJ2-5; no clear D gene. The CDR3 is 13 residues long. Deletions cut 3 bases from V and 7 bases from J, with 12 bases between. The germline CDR1 and CDR2 sequences are MDHEN and SYDVKM.

This clonotype has just a few counts. The rearrangement uses TRBV20-1 and TRBJ1-1, with a tentative D call TRBD1 (5 bases). Germline lookup yields CDR1 DFQATT and CDR2 SNEGSKA (reference sequence). There are 16 residues in the CDR3. The V and J ends lost 1 base and 5 bases respectively, with 20 bases between them. This chain's CDR3 is CSARVEGPGVRTEAFF. The CDR3 nucleotides are TGCAGTGCTAGAGTGGAGGGGCCCGGAGTTCGTACTGAAGCTTTCTTT.

This clonotype was counted at least ten times. This chain links TRBV29-1 with TRBJ2-1, with D possibly being TRBD2 (5 bases). The CDR3 totals 14 residues. Deletions cut 7 bases from V and 0 bases from J, with 13 bases between. Germline V gene lookup returns CDR1 SQVTM and CDR2 ANQGSEA. In DNA, the CDR3 is TGCAGCGCCATAATAGCGAGCTCCTACAATGAGCAGTTCTTC. Translating gives CSAIIASSYNEQFF.

The CDR3: CSARSLAGWETQYF. CDR3 bases: TGCAGTGCTAGGTCGCTAGCGGGATGGGAGACCCAGTACTTC. The J gene is TRBJ2-5, the V gene TRBV20-1, with 9 nucleotides matching TRBD2. Trimming at V came to 3 bases and at J to 5 bases, leaving 7 bases not matched to a gene. The CDR3 sequence is 14 residues long. Germline CDR1 and CDR2: DFQATT and SNEGSKA (reference sequence).

This clonotype was counted a few times. The chain employs TRBV12-3 or TRBV12-4 and TRBJ2-1; tentative D call: TRBD2 (6 bases). V was clipped by 5 bases and J by 5 bases, with 19 bases between them. This CDR3 comprises 16 residues. The CDR3 here is CASSGRVGLVNNEQFF. The CDR3 DNA is TGTGCCAGCAGTGGCCGGGTGGGACTTGTTAACAATGAGCAGTTCTTC.

The rearrangement uses TRBV20-1 and TRBJ2-5, with D possibly being TRBD2 (5 bases). The CDR3 has 15 amino acids. V dropped 3 bases and J dropped 9 bases, with 23 bases sitting between them. Germline CDR1 is DFQATT and CDR2 is SNEGSKA (reference sequence). Written as DNA, the CDR3 is TGCAGTGCTAGTGAAGGCCGGCAGCTAGCCGGGGCCCAGTACTTC. Translation gives CSASEGRQLAGAQYF.

This clonotype was found a few times. The chain joins TRBV28 to TRBJ2-7; D may be TRBD2 (6 bases). CDR1 is MDHEN, CDR2 SYDVKM, per germline. V lost 5 bases to trimming and J lost 9 bases, with 20 bases between them. The CDR3 sequence is 14 residues long. CDR3 in amino acids: CASSLVQDVGRQYF. The CDR3 DNA reads as TGTGCCAGCAGTCTCGTCCAGGATGTCGGGAGGCAGTACTTC.

J is TRBJ1-1 and V is TRBV4-3; no clear D. Trimming removed 0 bases at V and 0 bases at J, with 5 bases between. Germline lookup yields CDR1 LGHNA and CDR2 YSLEER. CDR3 length: 14 amino acids. In nucleotides, the CDR3 is TGCGCCAGCAGCCAAGACCGGATGAACACTGAAGCTTTCTTT. It yields the protein CASSQDRMNTEAFF.

The chain employs TRBV29-1 and TRBJ2-1, with D uncertain. In germline, CDR1 is SQVTM, CDR2 ANQGSEA. This CDR3 region has 15 residues. The ends were cut back, 1 base at V and 5 bases at J, with 15 bases in the middle. The CDR3 nucleotides read TGCAGCGTTGAAGTAAAAAAACACACACACAATGAGCAGTTCTTC. Translation: CSVEVKKHTHNEQFF.

This clonotype was seen many times. The rearrangement links TRBV28 to TRBJ2-7; unclear D gene. The CDR3 covers 18 residues. Trimming cost V 3 bases and J 0 bases, with 21 bases left between them. The germline V gene has CDR1 MDHEN and CDR2 SYDVKM. CDR3 nucleotide sequence: TGTGCCAGCAGTTTTCAAAACCCCCCTCTCCCGAGCTCCTACGAGCAGTACTTC. This sequence encodes CASSFQNPPLPSSYEQYF. The complete variable domain, with remaining parts taken from reference TRBV28 and TRBJ2-7, reads DVKVTQSSRYLVKRTGEKVFLECVQDMDHENMFWYRQDPGLGLRLIYFSYDVKMKEKGDIPEGYSVSREKKERFSLILESASTNQTSMYLCASSFQNPPLPSSYEQYFGPGTRLTVT.

This clonotype was found a few times. The genes are TRBV4-3 and TRBJ2-3, with TRBD2 identical over 8 bases. The CDR3 totals 16 residues. The germline CDR1 and CDR2 sequences are LGHNA and YSLEER. V was clipped by 3 bases and J by 5 bases; unmatched bases: 10. The CDR3 spells CASSQILAGIQDTQYF. CDR3 DNA: TGCGCCAGCAGCCAGATTCTAGCGGGTATTCAAGATACGCAGTATTTT.